One T cell receptor beta chain is described in this entry. Generated by immunoSEQ multiplex PCR, the TCRdb table keeps only in-frame clones and is missing some. The table includes around 69,000 clones, roughly 80% detected once. Trimming at V came to 5 bases and at J to 6 bases, leaving 12 bases not matched to a gene. The length of the CDR3 is 17 residues. The germline CDR1 and CDR2 sequences are LGHDT and YNNKEL (reference sequence). This specimen belongs to a study of blood T cell repertoires in COVID-19. The sequence was obtained from an older woman with acute or convalescent COVID-19. Material: peripheral blood. The chain joins TRBV3-1 (or the pseudogene TRBV3-2) to TRBJ2-2; 10 nucleotides line up with TRBD1. The CDR3 spells CASSAYRDRGRSGELFF. DNA for the CDR3: TGTGCCAGCAGCGCGTACCGGGACAGGGGTCGATCCGGGGAGCTGTTTTTT.